This passage covers 11 T cell receptor beta chains from one sample sequenced in a study of blood T cell repertoires in COVID-19. The table came from immunoSEQ multiplex PCR; TCRdb's copy has only in-frame clones and leaves some out. The sample lists 95,000 to 100,000 clones; approximately 91% were seen once. Material: peripheral blood. The receptor set was obtained from a man over 45 with acute or convalescent COVID-19.

This clone was observed a few times. This sequence joins TRBV24-1 and TRBJ2-2; perhaps TRBD1 as D (6 bases). The V and J ends lost 2 bases and 5 bases respectively, with 11 bases between them. Per germline, CDR1 KGHDR and CDR2 SFDVKD. This CDR3 comprises 15 residues. The CDR3 spells CATSDYGGRTGELFF. The CDR3 bases are TGTGCCACCAGTGATTATGGGGGCCGGACCGGGGAGCTGTTTTTT.

This rearrangement joins TRBV5-4 to TRBJ2-7; 10 bases are shared with TRBD2. The length of the CDR3 is 16 residues. Germline CDR1 and CDR2: SGHNT and YYREEE (reference sequence). The junction had 13 bases not matched to a gene; V was cut back by 5 bases and J by 5 bases. In DNA form, the CDR3 reads TGTGCCAGCAGTATTGGTTTTGGGACTAGCGTGGACGAGCAGTACTTC. Translation gives CASSIGFGTSVDEQYF. The whole variable domain, remainder taken from reference TRBV5-4 and TRBJ2-7, is ETGVTQSPTHLIKTRGQQVTLRCSSQSGHNTVSWYQQALGQGPQFIFQYYREEENGRGNFPPRFSGLQFPNYSSELNVNALELDDSALYLCASSIGFGTSVDEQYFGPGTRLTVT.

The chain combines TRBV9 with TRBJ1-6; TRBD1 might be the D (5 bases). The CDR3 has 15 amino acids. Germline V gene sequence: CDR1 SGDLS, CDR2 YYNGEE. The V end was cut by 2 bases, the J end by 5 bases, with 11 bases between. The CDR3: CASSVVPGDNSPLHF. CDR3 coding DNA: TGTGCCAGCAGCGTCGTCCCGGGGGATAATTCACCCCTCCACTTT. Using reference TRBV9 and TRBJ1-6 for the parts outside the CDR3, the full variable domain is DSGVTQTPKHLITATGQRVTLRCSPRSGDLSVYWYQQSLDQGLQFLIQYYNGEERAKGNILERFSAQQFPDLHSELNLSSLELGDSALYFCASSVVPGDNSPLHFGNGTRLTVT.

The chain joins TRBV14 to TRBJ1-2, with a possible D match to TRBD1 (6 bases). CDR1 is SGHDN and CDR2 is FVKESK in the germline V gene. The CDR3 sequence is 15 residues long. V lost 0 bases and J lost 4, with 12 bases in between. In DNA, the CDR3 is TGTGCCAGCAGCCAAGATGGCGGACAGCGCTATGGCTACACCTTC. Residues: CASSQDGGQRYGYTF.

This clone was seen a handful of times. The chain joins TRBV5-1 to TRBJ1-6, with D perhaps matching TRBD1 (5 bases). V dropped 4 bases and J dropped 9 bases, with 17 bases sitting between them. This CDR3 comprises 15 residues. Per germline, CDR1 SGHRS and CDR2 YFSETQ. CDR3 amino acids: CASSLRGGSASPLHF. The CDR3 DNA follows: TGCGCCAGCAGCCTCCGCGGGGGGTCTGCTTCACCCCTCCACTTT. The complete variable domain, with remaining parts taken from reference TRBV5-1 and TRBJ1-6, reads KAGVTQTPRYLIKTRGQQVTLSCSPISGHRSVSWYQQTPGQGLQFLFEYFSETQRNKGNFPGRFSGRQFSNSRSEMNVSTLELGDSALYLCASSLRGGSASPLHFGNGTRLTVT.

This sequence joins TRBV2 and TRBJ1-1; a possible D gene is TRBD1 (6 bases). Per the germline V gene, CDR1 is SNHLY and CDR2 is FYNNEI. V lost 8 bases, J lost 0 bases, and 13 bases lay in between. This CDR3 is 14 amino acids long. Here the CDR3 DNA reads TGTGCCAGCGACCCGACAGGTATGAACACTGAAGCTTTCTTT. Residues: CASDPTGMNTEAFF.

A few counts support this clone. V gene TRBV6-2 or TRBV6-3 combines with J gene TRBJ2-1, with TRBD1 matching 9 bases. Losses at the gene ends were 2 bases for V and 7 bases for J; bases not matched to a gene: 12. Germline lookup yields CDR1 MNHEY and CDR2 SVGEGT. This CDR3 is 17 amino acids long. CDR3 sequence: CASSYHGPGQGGNEQFF. In DNA, the CDR3 is TGTGCCAGCAGTTACCACGGCCCGGGACAGGGTGGGAATGAGCAGTTCTTC.

The chain joins TRBV11-2 to TRBJ2-5; TRBD1 matches 10 bases. V was clipped by 2 bases and J by 4 bases; unmatched bases: 7. This CDR3 region has 16 residues. The V gene's germline CDR1 is SGHAT and CDR2 FQNNGV. The CDR3 DNA reads TGTGCCAGCAGCTTATGGACAGGGGGAACGGGAGAGACCCAGTACTTC. Protein: CASSLWTGGTGETQYF.

This clone appeared a few times. The chain carries TRBV28 and TRBJ2-2; D is unclear. Germline CDR1 is MDHEN and CDR2 is SYDVKM. V lost 2 bases and J 7 bases, leaving 8 bases between the germline ends. This CDR3 spans 13 amino acids. CDR3 sequence (DNA): TGTGCCAGCAGTTTAGAAACATACGGGGAGCTGTTTTTT. It specifies CASSLETYGELFF.

This chain uses TRBV11-3 with TRBJ1-6; D is unclear. The CDR3 is made up of 14 amino acids. Per germline, CDR1 SGHNT and CDR2 YENEEA. Trimming stripped 6 bases from V and 6 bases from J, with 12 bases between. The CDR3 sequence is CASSIRRGNSPLHF. As DNA, the CDR3 is TGTGCCAGCAGTATACGTCGGGGTAATTCACCCCTCCACTTT.

The rearrangement joins TRBV27 to TRBJ2-7; D is perhaps TRBD2 (6 bases). The CDR3 runs to 14 residues. The V and J ends lost 2 bases and 3 bases respectively, with 11 bases between them. Germline V gene data show CDR1 as MNHEY and CDR2 as SMNVEV (reference sequence). CDR3 sequence: CASSLGGEDYEQYF. The CDR3 nucleotides read TGTGCCAGCAGTTTAGGAGGGGAAGACTACGAGCAGTACTTC.